This is a list of T cell receptor beta chains from one sample in a study of beta chain features in type 1 diabetes. Produced via immunoSEQ multiplex PCR; TCRdb's table is partial and in-frame only. The table has hundreds of thousands of clones, about 14% seen once; the top ten hold approximately 0.043%. The sequenced material came from naive CD4+ T cells from blood. The receptors originated from a man aged 18 to 35 with type 1 diabetes. Each CDR3 is given with its conserved first and last residue. Each record gives: J gene, D gene, clone size, V gene, CDR3 DNA, CDR3 protein. The D gene is left open where the match is weak. Rows may omit the clone size; those that give it use once, few, many or a size class.

TRBJ2-6 | - | - | TRBV4-3 | TGCGCCAGCAGCCAAGATATGACAGGCTCTGGGGCCAACGTCCTGACTTTC | CASSQDMTGSGANVLTF
TRBJ2-1 | - | few | TRBV5-6 | TGTGCCAGCAGGATCCGGGACTTCTACCGGAGCTCCTACAATGAGCAGTTCTTC | CASRIRDFYRSSYNEQFF
TRBJ1-4 | TRBD1 | few | TRBV6-6 | TGTGCCAGCAGAGGCCGGGACAGGGTATTCGAAAAACTGTTTTTT | CASRGRDRVFEKLFF
TRBJ2-6 | - | - | TRBV2 | TGTGCCAGCCGATCTGGGGCCAACGTCCTGACTTTC | CASRSGANVLTF
TRBJ1-4 | TRBD1 | few | TRBV7-9 | TGTGCCAGCAGCTTACAGGGGGCAATGAATGAAAAACTGTTTTTT | CASSLQGAMNEKLFF
TRBJ1-1 | - | - | TRBV29-1 | TGCAGCGTTGAGGCAGGTGGGACTGAAGCTTTCTTT | CSVEAGGTEAFF
TRBJ2-2 | - | - | TRBV7-7 | TGTGCTAGCAGCTTAGGTAGGGGAGGCACCGGGGAGCTGTTTTTT | CASSLGRGGTGELFF
TRBJ2-3 | - | few | TRBV5-4 | TGTGCCAGCAGCTTATACACAGATACGCAGTATTTT | CASSLYTDTQYF
TRBJ1-1 | - | few | TRBV7-9 | TGTGCCAGCAGCTCACGCCCCAGGGTCCTGAACACTGAAGCTTTCTTT | CASSSRPRVLNTEAFF
TRBJ2-7 | - | few | TRBV18 | TGTGCCAGCTCACCCCCCGGTGATTACGAGCAGTACTTC | CASSPPGDYEQYF
TRBJ2-3 | - | - | TRBV29-1 | TGCAGCGGGGACTTCGGTACAGATACGCAGTATTTT | CSGDFGTDTQYF
TRBJ2-3 | - | few | TRBV6-5 | TGTGCCAGCAGTCGGCTGCTTAGCACAGATACGCAGTATTTT | CASSRLLSTDTQYF
TRBJ1-5 | - | once | TRBV6-4 | TGTGCCAGCAGTGAAACGGGCAGCAATCAGCCCCAGCATTTT | CASSETGSNQPQHF
TRBJ2-7 | TRBD1 | - | TRBV29-1 | TGCAGCGTGGATAACAGGGGCTCCCACGAGCAGTACTTC | CSVDNRGSHEQYF
TRBJ1-5 | - | - | TRBV7-2 | TGTGCCAGCAGCTTAGCGGCAGGGGCGGGATATCAGCCCCAGCATTTT | CASSLAAGAGYQPQHF
TRBJ2-5 | - | few | TRBV25-1 | TGTGCCAGCAGTGAATTCGGGAGACAGGGAGAGACCCAGTACTTC | CASSEFGRQGETQYF
TRBJ2-1 | - | - | TRBV2 | TGTGCCAGCAGTGTCCATGACAGCTACAATGAGCAGTTCTTC | CASSVHDSYNEQFF
TRBJ1-2 | - | - | TRBV21-1 | TGTGCCAGCAGCAAAGGGGTAGGGGATTCTAACTATGGCTACACCTTC | CASSKGVGDSNYGYTF
TRBJ2-5 | - | few | TRBV15 | TGTGCCACCAGCAGAGATCTCGGCAGTCAAGAGACCCAGTACTTC | CATSRDLGSQETQYF
TRBJ2-3 | TRBD2 | few | TRBV10-3 | TGTGCCATCAGTGAGTCGATAGCGGGCTCCACTAGCACAGATACGCAGTATTTT | CAISESIAGSTSTDTQYF
TRBJ2-2 | - | few | TRBV18 | TGTGCCAGCTCCCCCCAGGAGGGTTGGACGTCCGGGGAGCTGTTTTTT | CASSPQEGWTSGELFF
TRBJ2-7 | - | - | TRBV18 | TGTGCCAGCTCACCTGACAGAACCTACGAGCAGTACTTC | CASSPDRTYEQYF
TRBJ1-1 | TRBD1 | - | TRBV7-9 | TGTGCCAGCAGCCCCCGGGGACAGGGGAACACTGAAGCTTTCTTT | CASSPRGQGNTEAFF
TRBJ2-7 | - | - | TRBV2 | TGTGCCAGCATTAAGGGGTTGGGGGTGCAGTACTTC | CASIKGLGVQYF
TRBJ2-7 | TRBD1 | - | TRBV5-4 | TGTGCCAGCAGCTGGGCGCCGGGACAGGATTACGAGCAGTACTTC | CASSWAPGQDYEQYF
TRBJ2-5 | - | - | TRBV18 | TGTGCCAGCTCACCAAGGAGGGGAGGTCGGGAGACCCAGTACTTC | CASSPRRGGRETQYF
TRBJ2-3 | - | few | TRBV30 | TGTGCCTGGACCGAGGGTCGGGATACGCAGTATTTT | CAWTEGRDTQYF
TRBJ2-5 | TRBD2 | - | TRBV7-3 | TGTGCCAGCAGCTTAGGTTCCAGCGGGGGGCCCTCGTACTTC | CASSLGSSGGPSYF
TRBJ1-2 | - | - | TRBV7-2 | TGTGCCAGCAGCCCGGGACACACCCGACCAAGCTACACCTTC | CASSPGHTRPSYTF
TRBJ2-1 | - | few | TRBV18 | TGTGCCAGCTCACCACTAAAAGCCAGATTGCATATGAATGAGCAGTTCTTC | CASSPLKARLHMNEQFF
TRBJ2-3 | TRBD1 | - | TRBV5-1 | TGCGCCAGCAGCTTGGACTCTAGACAGGGGATGGATACGCAGTATTTT | CASSLDSRQGMDTQYF
TRBJ2-3 | - | - | TRBV29-1 | TGCAGCGTCCGAAGCGGGTTGCTAGCGGATACGCAGTATTTT | CSVRSGLLADTQYF
TRBJ1-5 | - | few | TRBV7-9 | TGTGCCAGCAGCCCTAGTACTAGCAATCAGCCCCAGCATTTT | CASSPSTSNQPQHF
TRBJ1-1 | TRBD1 | - | TRBV7-9 | TGTGCCAGCAGCCTAGGGACAGCAAACACTGAAGCTTTCTTT | CASSLGTANTEAFF
TRBJ1-4 | - | - | TRBV6-4 | TGTGCCAGCAGTGAAGTCATGAATGAAAAACTGTTTTTT | CASSEVMNEKLFF
TRBJ1-5 | TRBD1 | few | TRBV25-1 | TGTGCCAGCAGTGAATCAGGGGGACAGTCAAATCAGCCCCAGCATTTT | CASSESGGQSNQPQHF
TRBJ1-1 | - | few | TRBV30 | TGTGCCTGGAGGGGGGGCTTGAACACTGAAGCTTTCTTT | CAWRGGLNTEAFF
TRBJ1-1 | - | few | TRBV6-1 | TGTGCCAGCCGGGGGGCGGCTGAAGCTTTCTTT | CASRGAAEAFF
TRBJ2-1 | - | - | TRBV25-1 | TGTGCCAGCAAGAGCGGGTTCTCCTACAATGAGCAGTTCTTC | CASKSGFSYNEQFF
TRBJ2-2 | - | - | TRBV4-3 | TGCGCCAGCAGCCAAGACGCGGCAGCGCCGAGGACCGGGGAGCTGTTTTTT | CASSQDAAAPRTGELFF
TRBJ1-5 | - | - | TRBV9 | TGTGCCAGCAGCGTCCAGGGGCTAAGCAATCAGCCCCAGCATTTT | CASSVQGLSNQPQHF
TRBJ2-7 | - | - | TRBV5-1 | TGCGCCAGCAGCTTGAGACAGCCCTACGAGCAGTACTTC | CASSLRQPYEQYF
TRBJ1-1 | TRBD1 | - | TRBV29-1 | TGCAGCGTTGGTACAGGGGCTTTGGACACTGAAGCTTTCTTT | CSVGTGALDTEAFF
TRBJ2-1 | TRBD2 | - | TRBV9 | TGTGCCAGCAGCGCCCTAGCGGGGGGGAGATATGAGCAGTTCTTC | CASSALAGGRYEQFF
TRBJ2-7 | TRBD1 | - | TRBV5-8 | TGTGCCAGCAGCAGGACAGGGAACTACGAGCAGTACTTC | CASSRTGNYEQYF
TRBJ2-1 | - | few | TRBV5-4 | TGTGCCAGCGCGATGTACAATGAGCAGTTCTTC | CASAMYNEQFF
TRBJ2-3 | - | - | TRBV9 | TGTGCCAGCAGCCCTCAGGGGCTCACAGATACGCAGTATTTT | CASSPQGLTDTQYF
TRBJ2-3 | - | few | TRBV6-5 | TGTGCCAGCAGTTGGAGACTCCCGCCCACAGATACGCAGTATTTT | CASSWRLPPTDTQYF
TRBJ1-1 | - | few | TRBV10-3 | TGTGCCATAACCGGGACACAGAACACTGAAGCTTTCTTT | CAITGTQNTEAFF
TRBJ2-1 | TRBD2 | - | TRBV6-6 | TGTGCCAGCAGCCCATCGGGAGGGAGAGGGAATGAGCAGTTCTTC | CASSPSGGRGNEQFF
TRBJ2-1 | - | few | TRBV5-1 | TGCGCCAGCAGCTTGGTTCGGGAGTGGAACAATGAGCAGTTCTTC | CASSLVREWNNEQFF
TRBJ2-5 | - | few | TRBV5-1 | TGCGCCAGCAGCTTGGCTAGCGCCCCCGAGGGAGAGACCCAGTACTTC | CASSLASAPEGETQYF
TRBJ1-1 | TRBD1 | - | TRBV2 | TGTGCCAGCAGTGGACAGGGAGTCGGCACTGAAGCTTTCTTT | CASSGQGVGTEAFF
TRBJ2-7 | - | - | TRBV7-2 | TGTGCCAGCAGCCAGTTCGCGGACCTATGGTACGAGCAGTACTTC | CASSQFADLWYEQYF